What follows are 22 T cell receptor beta chains derived from one specimen sequenced in a study of technical replicates of blood from a handful of donors. Sequencing used immunoSEQ multiplex PCR; TCRdb keeps in-frame clones, though not all of them. The sample lists about 80,000 clones; 95% to 98% were seen once. Source material: T cells isolated from PBMCs. These TCRs come from a human donor in good health.

The chain couples TRBV5-1 to TRBJ2-5, with D possibly matching TRBD2 (7 bases). The germline V gene has CDR1 SGHRS and CDR2 YFSETQ. The CDR3 contains 14 residues. Trimming left V 2 bases short and J 2 bases short, with 10 bases between. CDR3: CASSLQGGQETQYF. Here the CDR3 DNA reads TGCGCCAGCAGCTTACAGGGAGGGCAAGAGACCCAGTACTTC.

The V call is TRBV7-9, the J call TRBJ2-7; 10 positions match TRBD1. Per the germline V gene, CDR1 is SEHNR and CDR2 is FQNEAQ (reference sequence). After removal of 3 bases from V and 4 bases from J, the junction contained 6 bases not matched to a gene. The CDR3 length is 15 residues. The CDR3 sequence is CASSFPGTGDYEQYF. CDR3 coding DNA: TGTGCCAGCAGCTTTCCCGGGACAGGGGATTACGAGCAGTACTTC.

This sequence joins TRBV6-1 and TRBJ1-3; D is uncertain. V shed 0 bases and J shed 0 bases, with 6 bases lying between them. This CDR3 spans 15 amino acids. Germline CDR1 is MNHNS and CDR2 is SASEGT. CDR3: CASSEARVSGNTIYF. The DNA for the CDR3 is TGTGCCAGCAGTGAAGCCCGCGTCTCTGGAAACACCATATATTTT.

The chain couples TRBV2 to TRBJ1-1, with unresolved D. Per germline, CDR1 SNHLY and CDR2 FYNNEI. The CDR3 is 13 amino acids. V shed 7 bases and J shed 1 base, with 10 bases lying between them. CDR3 loop: CASKVDWNTEAFF. CDR3 DNA: TGTGCCAGCAAAGTGGACTGGAACACTGAAGCTTTCTTT.

The chain joins TRBV12-5 to TRBJ2-1; possibly TRBD1 for D (5 bases). The CDR3 sequence is 14 residues long. Germline V CDR1 and CDR2: LGHNT, FRNRAP. The germline V and J ends were trimmed by 1 base and 4 bases, with 8 bases remaining between them. For the CDR3, the DNA is TGTGCTAGTGGTTTGGGGGGCGTATACAATGAGCAGTTCTTC. Its translation: CASGLGGVYNEQFF.

V usage is TRBV2 and J usage is TRBJ1-1; tentatively, D is TRBD1 (6 bases). In germline, CDR1 is SNHLY, CDR2 FYNNEI. Trimming left V 6 bases short and J 6 bases short, with 14 bases between. The CDR3 consists of 13 residues. CDR3 sequence (DNA): TGTGCCAGCAGGGCGACAGGCTCCGCTGAAGCTTTCTTT. Translation gives CASRATGSAEAFF. The variable domain in full, completed from reference TRBV2 and TRBJ1-1, reads EPEVTQTPSHQVTQMGQEVILRCVPISNHLYFYWYRQILGQKVEFLVSFYNNEISEKSEIFDDQFSVERPDGSNFTLKIRSTKLEDSAMYFCASRATGSAEAFFGQGTRLTVV.

The chain links TRBV9 to TRBJ2-5; 11 bases map to TRBD2. The CDR3 extends over 15 amino acids. Germline values: CDR1 SGDLS, CDR2 YYNGEE. V shed 4 bases, J shed 6 bases, and the junction held 8 bases outside the gene matches. CDR3 amino acids: CASSRDLAGGKTQYF. The CDR3 coding sequence is TGTGCCAGCAGCCGAGATCTAGCGGGGGGAAAGACCCAGTACTTC.

V and J are TRBV30 and TRBJ1-5; D is unclear. V was trimmed by 4 bases and J by 0 bases, leaving 16 bases between them. CDR1 and CDR2 from the germline V gene are GTSNPN and SVGIG (reference sequence). The CDR3 totals 16 residues. The CDR3 spells CAWKSPHSHSNQPQHF. The DNA for the CDR3 is TGTGCCTGGAAATCGCCCCACAGCCATAGCAATCAGCCCCAGCATTTT.

This rearrangement joins TRBV9 to TRBJ1-6, with 7 bases identical to TRBD1. Germline-derived CDR1 and CDR2 are SGDLS and YYNGEE. V lost 4 bases, J lost 5 bases, and 6 bases stayed unmatched. The CDR3 spans 15 residues. The CDR3 nucleotides are TGTGCCAGCAGCCTACTGCAGGGGGATAATTCACCCCTCCACTTT. Translating gives CASSLLQGDNSPLHF.

The chain is built from TRBV4-1 and TRBJ2-7; the match to TRBD1 covers 12 bases. The germline V gene has CDR1 MGHRA and CDR2 YSYEKL. CDR3 length equals 17 residues. The trim removed 1 base at V and 3 bases at J, leaving 7 bases unmatched. This CDR3 reads CASSQVSGTGGNYEQYF. The CDR3 region has the DNA TGCGCCAGCAGCCAAGTATCCGGGACAGGGGGCAACTACGAGCAGTACTTC.

This chain links TRBV2 with TRBJ2-7; 12 bases are shared with TRBD2. J lost 6 bases, V lost 3 bases, and 15 bases had no gene match. The CDR3 contains 18 residues. Germline V lookup: CDR1 SNHLY, CDR2 FYNNEI. CDR3 nucleotide sequence: TGTGCCAGCAGTGAGCTAGCGGGAGGGCCGGCAAACGGTATCGAGCAGTACTTC. This gives the protein CASSELAGGPANGIEQYF. The whole variable domain, remainder taken from reference TRBV2 and TRBJ2-7, is EPEVTQTPSHQVTQMGQEVILRCVPISNHLYFYWYRQILGQKVEFLVSFYNNEISEKSEIFDDQFSVERPDGSNFTLKIRSTKLEDSAMYFCASSELAGGPANGIEQYFGPGTRLTVT.

This chain links TRBV15 with TRBJ1-5; no firm D call. The germline gives CDR1 LNHNV, CDR2 YYDKDF (reference sequence). This CDR3 has 13 amino acids. V lost 5 bases to trimming and J lost 6 bases, with 11 bases between them. The CDR3 loop is CATSLLFVQPQHF. The CDR3 coding sequence is TGTGCCACCAGCTTACTGTTTGTTCAGCCCCAGCATTTT.

The chain combines TRBV4-2 with TRBJ2-1; D perhaps matches TRBD2 (5 bases). V lost 4 bases and J lost 4, with 20 bases in between. The CDR3 loop spans 17 amino acids. Germline V gene lookup returns CDR1 LGHNA and CDR2 YNFKEQ. This CDR3 reads CASSPLHGRALYNEQFF. CDR3 nucleotides: TGTGCCAGCAGCCCGTTGCATGGGCGGGCCCTTTACAATGAGCAGTTCTTC.

V is TRBV5-1 and J is TRBJ1-1; tentative D call: TRBD1 (6 bases). The CDR3 is made up of 13 amino acids. The germline V and J ends were trimmed by 0 bases and 8 bases, with 11 bases remaining between them. The germline CDR1 and CDR2 sequences are SGHRS and YFSETQ. The CDR3 is CASSLGGQGEAFF. The CDR3 DNA reads as TGCGCCAGCAGCTTGGGAGGCCAGGGGGAAGCTTTCTTT.

V and J are TRBV6-5 and TRBJ1-4; D gene ambiguous. V gave up 11 bases and J gave up 7 bases, with 17 bases separating them. Germline V gene sequence: CDR1 MNHEY, CDR2 SVGAGI. This CDR3 spans 13 amino acids. The CDR3 DNA reads as TGTGCCTCCATGCCCGCCGAGGGTGAAAAACTGTTTTTT. It encodes CASMPAEGEKLFF.

J is TRBJ2-1 and V is TRBV18; 9 nucleotides align to TRBD2. Trimming cost V 3 bases and J 4 bases; bases outside gene matches: 4. Germline CDR1 and CDR2: KGHSH and LQKENI. The CDR3 length is 15 residues. CDR3 nucleotides: TGTGCCAGCTCACCTCTGACTAGCGGTTACAATGAGCAGTTCTTC. It yields the protein CASSPLTSGYNEQFF.

The rearrangement joins TRBV19 to TRBJ1-1; the D gene is possibly TRBD1 (5 bases). The CDR3 sequence is 14 residues long. V was clipped by 6 bases and J by 2 bases, with 13 bases between them. The V gene's germline CDR1 is LNHDA and CDR2 SQIVND (reference sequence). The CDR3 sequence is CASRGTFANTEAFF. The DNA of the CDR3 is TGTGCCAGTAGGGGGACTTTCGCAAACACTGAAGCTTTCTTT. The full variable domain, with the rest looked up from reference TRBV19 and TRBJ1-1, is DGGITQSPKYLFRKEGQNVTLSCEQNLNHDAMYWYRQDPGQGLRLIYYSQIVNDFQKGDIAEGYSVSREKKESFPLTVTSAQKNPTAFYLCASRGTFANTEAFFGQGTRLTVV.

V is TRBV4-1 and J is TRBJ2-3; TRBD1 matches 7 bases. J was trimmed by 5 bases and V by 4 bases; bases with no gene match: 6. CDR3 length: 14 amino acids. Germline loops: CDR1 MGHRA, CDR2 YSYEKL. The CDR3 protein is CASSPGTAGDTQYF. CDR3 sequence (DNA): TGCGCCAGCAGCCCCGGGACAGCTGGAGATACGCAGTATTTT.

This rearrangement joins TRBV10-3 to TRBJ1-1; D gene uncertain. The CDR3 is 14 amino acids. Trimming stripped 4 bases from V and 1 base from J, with 10 bases between. The germline gives CDR1 ENHRY, CDR2 SYGVKD. CDR3: CAISVSRQNTEAFF. CDR3 DNA sequence: TGTGCCATCAGTGTAAGCCGACAGAACACTGAAGCTTTCTTT.

V gene TRBV4-1 combines with J gene TRBJ2-1; D unresolved. The CDR3 spans 13 residues. Trimming stripped 1 base from V and 8 bases from J, with 9 bases between. From germline, CDR1 is MGHRA and CDR2 YSYEKL. The CDR3 DNA is TGCGCCAGCAGCCAAGTCTCTGTGTATGAGCAGTTCTTC. This codes for CASSQVSVYEQFF.

The CDR3 nucleotides read TGTGCCTGGGAGGACAGGGTGTGGAATGAGCAGTTCTTC. Protein sequence: CAWEDRVWNEQFF. The chain has TRBV30 and TRBJ2-1, with 8 bases fitting TRBD1. Germline V gene lookup returns CDR1 GTSNPN and CDR2 SVGIG (reference sequence). J gave up 7 bases and V 5 bases, and 7 bases lay outside the gene matches. The CDR3 totals 13 residues.

The rearrangement links TRBV5-1 to TRBJ2-1; D might be TRBD1 (6 bases). The CDR3 has 15 residues. Trimming removed 0 bases from V and 6 bases from J, with 13 bases in between. CDR1 and CDR2 (germline): SGHRS, YFSETQ. The DNA for the CDR3 is TGCGCCAGCAGCTTGGATGGGGGCTACGGCAATGAGCAGTTCTTC. Translating gives CASSLDGGYGNEQFF.